A single sample is the source of the 21 T cell receptor beta chains below, sequenced in a study of control samples from healthy donors and cancer patients. This table comes from immunoSEQ multiplex PCR, and its TCRdb copy is limited to in-frame clones, with some not included. The table lists about 130,000 clones, about 95% of them singletons, with around 3.6% in the top ten. Sequencing was performed on blood. These receptors originate from a man under 40 in good health.

This chain links TRBV4-3 with TRBJ1-6; no reliable D call. Trimming took off 0 bases at V and 8 bases at J, with 11 bases between the two ends. CDR1 is LGHNA and CDR2 is YSLEER in the germline V gene. This CDR3 is built from 15 residues. The CDR3 spells CASSQDLRSDSPLHF. CDR3 nucleotides: TGCGCCAGCAGCCAAGATTTACGGTCCGATTCACCCCTCCACTTT.

The rearrangement joins TRBV7-2 to TRBJ1-4; 8 nucleotides line up with TRBD1. The CDR3 has 13 amino acids. From germline, CDR1 is SGHTA and CDR2 FQGNSA. V shed 3 bases, J shed 11 bases, and the junction held 5 bases outside the gene matches. The CDR3 DNA is TGTGCCAGCAGCTTCGGGACAGGAGACAAACTGTTTTTT. Encoded protein: CASSFGTGDKLFF. Full variable domain (rest looked up from reference TRBV7-2 and TRBJ1-4): GAGVSQSPSNKVTEKGKDVELRCDPISGHTALYWYRQSLGQGLEFLIYFQGNSAPDKSGLPSDRFSAERTGGSVSTLTIQRTQQEDSAVYLCASSFGTGDKLFFGSGTQLSVL.

The gene calls are TRBV18 and TRBJ2-7; the D is unclear. In germline, CDR1 is KGHSH, CDR2 LQKENI. This CDR3 region has 16 residues. Trimming left V 0 bases short and J 1 base short, with 13 bases between. The CDR3 reads CASSPPLAVGSYEQYF. In DNA form, the CDR3 reads TGTGCCAGCTCACCACCGTTGGCAGTTGGGTCCTACGAGCAGTACTTC.

V usage is TRBV7-9 and J usage is TRBJ2-1; D unclear. V was pared by 5 bases and J by 7 bases, with 9 bases between. The CDR3 sequence is 12 residues long. Germline V gene sequence: CDR1 SEHNR, CDR2 FQNEAQ (reference sequence). CDR3 residues: CASSPDNNEQFF. Here the CDR3 DNA reads TGTGCCAGCAGCCCGGATAATAATGAGCAGTTCTTC.

The chain couples TRBV11-2 to TRBJ1-2; D not resolved. V was pared by 0 bases and J by 0 bases, with 8 bases between. The CDR3 runs 15 residues. CDR1 is SGHAT and CDR2 is FQNNGV in the germline V gene. CDR3 sequence: CASSLDPSPNYGYTF. The DNA for the CDR3 is TGTGCCAGCAGCTTAGATCCCAGCCCTAACTATGGCTACACCTTC.

This clone has more than one count but fewer than ten. The germline gene is not matched at one end of the junction; a read error may be the cause. This chain joins TRBV7-7 and TRBJ2-3, with TRBD2 matching over 8 bases. The CDR3 contains 15 residues. Germline V lookup: CDR1 SSHAT, CDR2 FNYEAQ (reference sequence). Here the CDR3 reads CASSLVAGPTDTQYF. The DNA for the CDR3 is TGTGCTAGCAGCTTAGTAGCGGGGCCCACAGATACGCAGTATTTT.

This clone has a count of ten or more. This chain links TRBV6-6 with TRBJ2-7, with D unclear. The CDR3 loop spans 13 amino acids. Germline loops: CDR1 MNHNY, CDR2 SVGAGI (reference sequence). V shed 6 bases and J shed 3 bases, with 12 bases lying between them. CDR3 nucleotides: TGTGCCAGCAGATCTGACGTTTACTACGAGCAGTACTTC. This translates into CASRSDVYYEQYF.

This chain links TRBV5-8 with TRBJ1-1; 7 positions match TRBD1. Germline CDR1 SGHTS, CDR2 YDEGEE. The CDR3 loop spans 11 amino acids. V shed 3 bases, J shed 7 bases, and the junction held 0 bases outside the gene matches. CDR3 in amino acids: CASSWTGEAFF. The CDR3 DNA reads TGTGCCAGCAGCTGGACAGGTGAAGCTTTCTTT.

This chain joins TRBV15 and TRBJ2-1; 9 bases line up with TRBD2. The germline V gene encodes CDR1 LNHNV and CDR2 YYDKDF (reference sequence). This CDR3 has 18 amino acids. With 4 bases clipped from V and 2 bases from J, the junction kept 12 bases outside the gene matches. CDR3 sequence reads: CATSTRGQGGGAYNEQFF. CDR3 bases: TGTGCCACCAGCACTAGGGGCCAGGGCGGGGGGGCCTACAATGAGCAGTTCTTC.

V gene TRBV11-1 combines with J gene TRBJ2-7; D is uncertain. Looked up from germline, CDR1 is SGHAT and CDR2 is FQDESV (reference sequence). The V gene lost 4 bases and the J gene lost 6 bases, with 7 bases spanning the gap. The CDR3 sequence is 11 residues long. The CDR3: CASSSLGEQYF. The CDR3 bases are TGTGCCAGCAGCTCCCTCGGCGAGCAGTACTTC.

V usage is TRBV2 and J usage is TRBJ1-2, with 8 bases matching TRBD1. Per the germline V gene, CDR1 is SNHLY and CDR2 is FYNNEI. CDR3 length equals 14 residues. The V gene end was trimmed by 5 bases and the J gene end by 5 bases; junction bases not matched to a gene: 7. The CDR3 region has the DNA TGTGCCAGCAGTTTGGACAGGGAGGGGTATGGCTACACCTTC. The encoded protein is CASSLDREGYGYTF.

This chain uses TRBV6-1 with TRBJ2-2; no reliable D call. This CDR3 comprises 14 residues. V was clipped by 3 bases and J by 3 bases, with 8 bases between them. CDR1 MNHNS and CDR2 SASEGT come from the germline V gene. The CDR3 DNA reads as TGTGCCAGCAGTGATCAGTACGACACCGGGGAGCTGTTTTTT. Protein sequence: CASSDQYDTGELFF.

V is TRBV4-3 and J is TRBJ2-2, with unresolved D. From germline, CDR1 is LGHNA and CDR2 YSLEER. This CDR3 contains 13 residues. Trimming took 2 bases from V and 2 from J, leaving 3 bases between them. The CDR3 nucleotides read TGCGCCAGCAGCCAATCTAACACCGGGGAGCTGTTTTTT. Translation: CASSQSNTGELFF.

V usage is TRBV4-3 and J usage is TRBJ1-2; D not certain. V was cut by 0 bases and J by 1 base, with 6 bases left in between. The CDR3 sequence is 14 residues long. Germline V gene lookup returns CDR1 LGHNA and CDR2 YSLEER. For the CDR3, the DNA is TGCGCCAGCAGCCAAGAGAGCTTTAACTATGGCTACACCTTC. This gives the protein CASSQESFNYGYTF.

J is TRBJ2-3 and V is TRBV9; D possibly corresponds to TRBD2 (6 bases). With 5 bases removed from V and 0 bases from J, the gap between germline ends came to 7 bases. Germline CDR1 SGDLS, CDR2 YYNGEE. The CDR3 loop spans 13 amino acids. Here the CDR3 reads CASRGTSTDTQYF. Here the CDR3 DNA reads TGTGCCAGCAGGGGGACTAGCACAGATACGCAGTATTTT.

This chain links TRBV6-4 with TRBJ1-2; perhaps TRBD1 as D (6 bases). CDR3 length: 15 amino acids. The germline V and J ends were trimmed by 3 bases and 2 bases, with 13 bases remaining between them. Germline V gene lookup returns CDR1 MRHNA and CDR2 SNTAGT. The CDR3 DNA reads as TGTGCCAGCAGTGAAGGGGGGGGGCACAACTATGGCTACACCTTC. Protein sequence: CASSEGGGHNYGYTF.

This clone occurred once. This chain links TRBV4-1 with TRBJ2-2; D is possibly TRBD2 (6 bases). The CDR3 extends over 21 amino acids. Looked up from germline, CDR1 is MGHRA and CDR2 is YSYEKL. The V gene lost 3 bases and the J gene lost 5 bases, with 31 bases spanning the gap. This CDR3 reads CASSHDRVRSKGGSLTGELFF. The CDR3 nucleotides read TGCGCCAGCAGCCATGACCGGGTTAGGAGTAAGGGAGGTAGCTTGACCGGGGAGCTGTTTTTT.

The CDR3 loop reads CASSQVRPGGEGNTEAFF. CDR3 bases: TGCGCCAGCAGCCAAGTCCGCCCAGGGGGCGAAGGGAACACTGAAGCTTTCTTT. The chain employs TRBV4-3 and TRBJ1-1, with TRBD1 matching over 8 bases. Germline lookup yields CDR1 LGHNA and CDR2 YSLEER. Losses at the gene ends were 1 base for V and 1 base for J; bases not matched to a gene: 11. The CDR3 loop spans 18 amino acids.

V usage is TRBV30 and J usage is TRBJ1-5, with D unresolved. Looked up from germline, CDR1 is GTSNPN and CDR2 is SVGIG (reference sequence). Deletions cut 0 bases from V and 4 bases from J, with 7 bases between. The CDR3 spans 13 residues. The CDR3 spells CAWSVLGNQPQHF. The CDR3 region has the DNA TGTGCCTGGAGTGTACTTGGAAATCAGCCCCAGCATTTT.

This clone was picked up one time. The chain uses TRBV24-1 and TRBJ1-1; unclear D gene. CDR1 and CDR2 (germline): KGHDR, SFDVKD. The CDR3 covers 13 residues. Trimming shortened V by 3 bases and J by 1 base, and 5 bases separated the two germline ends. The CDR3 here is CATSDRWNTEAFF. In DNA, the CDR3 is TGTGCCACCAGTGATAGATGGAACACTGAAGCTTTCTTT.

The chain employs TRBV2 and TRBJ2-3; 10 bases line up with TRBD2. CDR3 length: 15 amino acids. Trimming removed 7 bases from V and 5 bases from J; junction bases left unmatched: 9. Germline V lookup: CDR1 SNHLY, CDR2 FYNNEI. This CDR3 is CASKRMASGGDTQYF. For the CDR3, the DNA is TGTGCCAGCAAACGAATGGCTAGCGGGGGAGATACGCAGTATTTT. Full variable domain (outside the CDR3, taken from reference TRBV2 and TRBJ2-3): EPEVTQTPSHQVTQMGQEVILRCVPISNHLYFYWYRQILGQKVEFLVSFYNNEISEKSEIFDDQFSVERPDGSNFTLKIRSTKLEDSAMYFCASKRMASGGDTQYFGPGTRLTVL.